This section outlines one TCR beta chain sequence together with its context. Its specific antigen is unknown. No clone much larger than this one lies a single base away; base qualities are absent. Other DNA sequences from this sample encode an identical CDR3 as well. Patients with autoimmune disease history or receiving systemic immunosuppression were excluded from the trial. Peripheral blood for TCR sequencing was drawn from every dose cohort at baseline, at cycle 4 day 1 and at cycle 7 day 1. The samples were taken from a phase I, first-in-human, multicenter, open-label dose-escalation trial of ivuxolimab. Adults with locally advanced or metastatic melanoma, renal cell carcinoma, hepatocellular carcinoma or head and neck squamous cell carcinoma were enrolled in the trial. Before TCR sequencing, CD4+ and CD8+ T cells were separately sorted from peripheral blood. To sequence the TCRbeta CDR3 region, genomic DNA was isolated from the sorted cells. The immunoSEQ Assay was used to sequence the TCRbeta CDR3 regions. TCRdb provides this immuneACCESS table in a form limited to in-frame rearrangements. Some clones are lacking; in checked studies, under half of them reflect an unresolved V gene, and why the rest are absent is not known. Here the sample has about 130,000 clones; approximately 90% occur a single time. The ten largest clones represent about 1% of the sample.

V is cut by 7 bases and J by 2 bases, and the space between the germline ends is 18 bases. The CDR3 sequence holds 15 residues, the cysteine and phenylalanine included. Kept here is only the CDR3 DNA, which spans 45 bases and is read in frame from base 1. CDR1 and CDR2 are drawn from the germline V gene: SGHTA, FQGNSA. This entry comes from a study of OX40 agonist ivuxolimab in advanced cancers. In the study overall: The costimulatory receptor OX40 (CD134) was targeted by ivuxolimab, a fully human IgG2 agonistic monoclonal antibody. Intravenous ivuxolimab was administered to patients every 2 weeks at six dose levels: 0.01, 0.1, 0.3, 1.5, 3 and 10 mg/kg. Of the approximately 50 dose-escalation patients, hepatocellular carcinoma was present in some 19, melanoma in roughly 15, renal cell carcinoma in 9 and head and neck cancer in 9. In the dose-escalation cohort, roughly four fifths of patients were male, and the mean age was around 60 years, with a range of about 23 to 85. Patients were allowed to have had prior anti-PD-1, anti-PD-L1 or anti-CTLA-4 therapy, and approximately 39% of the dose-escalation patients had been treated with checkpoint inhibitors. Three dose-escalation patients achieved partial responses, one with hepatocellular carcinoma and two with cutaneous melanoma. The point of sequencing TCRbeta in the periphery was to test whether ivuxolimab changed TCR sequence diversity and drove clonal T-cell expansion. The paper covers the monotherapy dose-escalation part of the phase I ivuxolimab trial, which included N of about 56 patients. Results the study describes overall, beyond this receptor: In partial responders in the 0.1-3.0 mg/kg groups, normalized peripheral clonal expansion was found to be among the lowest, especially among CD8+ T cells. At doses of 0.1 to 3.0 mg/kg, clonal expansion of both CD4+ and CD8+ T cells in blood was seen between baseline and week 6. Low levels of normalized T-cell clonal expansion were also shown by some nonresponding patients. On average, CD8+ T cells showed more expanded clones than CD4+ T cells after ivuxolimab. Antigen specificity was not determined for the clonally expanded peripheral T cells.

Sequenced material: CD4+ or CD8+ T cells sorted from blood, taken in a trial of the OX40 agonist ivuxolimab. The receptor chain draws on TRBV7-2 and TRBJ2-7; the D region possibly corresponds to TRBD1 (6 bases align). The sequence was obtained from an adult with an advanced solid tumor such as melanoma, head and neck, liver or kidney cancer. The nucleotide sequence is given as TGTGCCAGCACCCAGGGGCAGGGGCGTACCTACGAGCAGTACTTC. Its product reads: CASTQGQGRTYEQYF.